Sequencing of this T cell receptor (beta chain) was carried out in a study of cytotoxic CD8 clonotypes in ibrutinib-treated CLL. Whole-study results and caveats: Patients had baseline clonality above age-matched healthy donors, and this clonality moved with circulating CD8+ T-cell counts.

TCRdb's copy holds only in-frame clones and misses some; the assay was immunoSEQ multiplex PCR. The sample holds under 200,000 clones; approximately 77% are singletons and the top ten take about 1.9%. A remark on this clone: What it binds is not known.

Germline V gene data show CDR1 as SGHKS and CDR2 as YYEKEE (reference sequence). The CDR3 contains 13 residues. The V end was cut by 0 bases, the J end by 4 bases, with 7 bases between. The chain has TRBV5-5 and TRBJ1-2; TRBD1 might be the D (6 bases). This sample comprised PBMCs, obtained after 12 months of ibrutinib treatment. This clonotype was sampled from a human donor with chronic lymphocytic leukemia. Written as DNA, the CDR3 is TGTGCCAGCAGCTTGGACAGGGTCTATGGCTACACCTTC. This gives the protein CASSLDRVYGYTF. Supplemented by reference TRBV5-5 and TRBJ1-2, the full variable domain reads DAGVTQSPTHLIKTRGQQVTLRCSPISGHKSVSWYQQVLGQGPQFIFQYYEKEERGRGNFPDRFSARQFPNYSSELNVNALLLGDSALYLCASSLDRVYGYTFGSGTRLTVV.